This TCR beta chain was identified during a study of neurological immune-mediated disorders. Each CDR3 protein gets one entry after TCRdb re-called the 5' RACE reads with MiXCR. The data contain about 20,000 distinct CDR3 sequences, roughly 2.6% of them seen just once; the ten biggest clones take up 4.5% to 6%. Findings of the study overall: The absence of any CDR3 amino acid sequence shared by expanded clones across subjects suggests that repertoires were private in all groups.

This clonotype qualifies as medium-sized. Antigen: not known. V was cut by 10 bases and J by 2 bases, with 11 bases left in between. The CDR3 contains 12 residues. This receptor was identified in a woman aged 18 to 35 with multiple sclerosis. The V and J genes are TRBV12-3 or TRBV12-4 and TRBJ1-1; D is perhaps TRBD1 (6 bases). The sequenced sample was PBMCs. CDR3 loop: CATKGGNTEAFF. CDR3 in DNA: TGTGCCACCAAGGGGGGTAACACTGAAGCTTTCTTT.